Below, 27 T cell receptor beta chains from the same sample are listed, as sequenced in a study of blood T cell repertoires in COVID-19. The data were produced by immunoSEQ multiplex PCR, yet TCRdb's version contains in-frame clones alone and is incomplete. The sample has 200,000 or so clones, more than 75% seen once; the top ten hold 3.5% to 5%. Sequencing used peripheral blood. The receptors shown here come from a man aged 50-60 years with acute or convalescent COVID-19.

This rearrangement joins TRBV7-3 to TRBJ2-1, with 10 bases matching TRBD2. CDR3 length equals 14 residues. Germline V lookup: CDR1 SGHTA, CDR2 FQGTGA. V gave up 4 bases and J gave up 8 bases; unmatched junction bases: 5. The CDR3 DNA sequence: TGTGCCAGCAGCTACCTAGCGGGGGTGGATGAGCAGTTCTTC. This gives the protein CASSYLAGVDEQFF.

The chain employs TRBV30 and TRBJ1-2, with D unresolved. CDR3 length: 13 residues. V was shortened by 6 bases and J by 4 bases, with 15 bases between the two germline ends. The germline CDR1 and CDR2 sequences are GTSNPN and SVGIG (reference sequence). DNA for the CDR3: TGTGCCTGCCCAGTCTGGTGGAGCTATGGCTACACCTTC. It specifies CACPVWWSYGYTF. The entire variable domain, with the rest obtained from reference TRBV30 and TRBJ1-2, is as follows: SQTIHQWPATLVQPVGSPLSLECTVEGTSNPNLYWYRQAAGRGLQLLFYSVGIGQISSEVPQNLSASRPQDRQFILSSKKLLLSDSGFYLCACPVWWSYGYTFGSGTRLTVV.

The chain uses TRBV6-1 and TRBJ2-5; no reliable D call. There are 13 residues in the CDR3. The V gene's germline CDR1 is MNHNS and CDR2 SASEGT. V shed 2 bases and J shed 1 base, with 5 bases lying between them. CDR3: CASSEISQETQYF. The CDR3 nucleotides read TGTGCCAGCAGTGAAATCAGCCAAGAGACCCAGTACTTC.

The chain employs TRBV29-1 and TRBJ1-1; D gene unclear. The CDR3 runs to 11 residues. Germline-derived CDR1 and CDR2 are SQVTM and ANQGSEA. V shed 5 bases and J shed 4 bases, with 8 bases lying between them. CDR3 region: CSVTWATEAFF. The CDR3 DNA sequence: TGCAGCGTTACCTGGGCCACTGAAGCTTTCTTT.

J is TRBJ1-3 and V is TRBV24-1; tentatively, D is TRBD1 (6 bases). The germline CDR1 and CDR2 sequences are KGHDR and SFDVKD. V was trimmed by 7 bases and J by 6 bases, leaving 24 bases between them. The CDR3 contains 17 residues. The CDR3 bases are TGTGCCACCAGCCGGGACAACTCAACTTACGACACAAACACCATATATTTT. Amino acid sequence: CATSRDNSTYDTNTIYF.

This clone was detected only a few times. This chain links TRBV7-9 with TRBJ2-2; 7 bases are a match to TRBD1. J lost 4 bases, V lost 2 bases, and 4 bases had no gene match. The CDR3 consists of 15 residues. Germline CDR1 is SEHNR and CDR2 is FQNEAQ (reference sequence). CDR3 residues: CASSLTTGSTGELFF. CDR3 coding DNA: TGTGCCAGCAGCTTAACGACAGGGAGCACCGGGGAGCTGTTTTTT.

This clone occurred a few times. This sequence joins TRBV13 and TRBJ2-1; TRBD1 is a possible D gene (5 bases). The CDR3 length is 20 residues. Germline loops: CDR1 PRHDT, CDR2 FYEKMQ (reference sequence). The ends were cut back, 5 bases at V and 7 bases at J, with 33 bases in the middle. The CDR3 protein is CASSPLRPTRKGYVGNEQFF. CDR3 DNA: TGTGCCAGCAGCCCGCTCAGACCTACAAGGAAGGGGTATGTTGGGAATGAGCAGTTCTTC.

The genes are TRBV5-1 and TRBJ1-2; 10 bases agree with TRBD1. CDR1 and CDR2 (germline): SGHRS, YFSETQ. The CDR3 loop spans 14 amino acids. J lost 6 bases, V lost 1 base, and 3 bases had no gene match. CDR3 residues: CASSLTGQGDGYTF. In nucleotides, the CDR3 is TGCGCCAGCAGCTTGACAGGACAGGGGGATGGCTACACCTTC.

For the CDR3, the DNA is TGTGCCAGCAGCCGCAGAGGACAGGGGGCTGCTGAAGCTTTCTTT. Protein sequence: CASSRRGQGAAEAFF. This chain uses TRBV14 with TRBJ1-1, with 11 positions matching TRBD1. This CDR3 contains 15 residues. Losses at the gene ends were 4 bases for V and 6 bases for J; bases not matched to a gene: 7. Germline V gene sequence: CDR1 SGHDN, CDR2 FVKESK. Filled out from reference TRBV14 and TRBJ1-1, the complete variable domain reads EAGVTQFPSHSVIEKGQTVTLRCDPISGHDNLYWYRRVMGKEIKFLLHFVKESKQDESGMPNNRFLAERTGGTYSTLKVQPAELEDSGVYFCASSRRGQGAAEAFFGQGTRLTVV.

The V call is TRBV27, the J call TRBJ2-7; 7 positions agree with TRBD1. CDR3 length equals 16 residues. CDR1 and CDR2 (germline): MNHEY, SMNVEV (reference sequence). After removal of 0 bases from V and 4 bases from J, the junction contained 9 bases not matched to a gene. CDR3 coding DNA: TGTGCCAGCAGTTTATCCCCGACAGGGTCGGTGTACGAGCAGTACTTC. This translates into CASSLSPTGSVYEQYF.

The chain combines TRBV10-3 with TRBJ1-3; D is uncertain. The CDR3 contains 16 residues. Germline-derived CDR1 and CDR2 are ENHRY and SYGVKD. The germline V and J ends were trimmed by 3 bases and 0 bases, with 12 bases remaining between them. The DNA for the CDR3 is TGTGCCATCAGTGATCGAGACTACCTCTCTGGAAACACCATATATTTT. This translates into CAISDRDYLSGNTIYF.

The V gene is TRBV2, the J gene TRBJ1-3; tentative D call: TRBD1 (6 bases). Germline values: CDR1 SNHLY, CDR2 FYNNEI. V lost 4 bases to trimming and J lost 0 bases, with 10 bases between them. The CDR3 consists of 15 residues. This CDR3 reads CASSVTGLSGNTIYF. The CDR3 DNA reads TGTGCCAGCAGTGTTACAGGGCTCTCTGGAAACACCATATATTTT.

This clone was seen just once. The chain recombines TRBV7-2 with TRBJ2-7; 7 bases agree with TRBD1. V trimming: 6 bases; J trimming: 3 bases; junction bases outside the gene matches: 11. This CDR3 has 15 amino acids. The germline gives CDR1 SGHTA, CDR2 FQGNSA. The CDR3 bases are TGTGCCAGCAGACTTGACAGGGAGTCGTTCTACGAGCAGTACTTC. Encoded protein: CASRLDRESFYEQYF.

The V and J genes are TRBV7-9 and TRBJ2-3; tentative D call: TRBD2 (5 bases). Trimming took 3 bases from V and 3 from J, leaving 16 bases between them. CDR3 length: 16 amino acids. Germline CDR1 reads SEHNR; CDR2 reads FQNEAQ (reference sequence). For the CDR3, the DNA is TGTGCCAGCAGCTTGAACGGGATCAGCCGGACAGATACGCAGTATTTT. This codes for CASSLNGISRTDTQYF.

V is TRBV5-6 and J is TRBJ2-7; 9 nucleotides align to TRBD1. This CDR3 contains 15 residues. Germline CDR1 is SGHDT and CDR2 is YYEEEE. The J segment lost 1 base and the V segment lost 1 base, leaving 3 bases of the junction unmatched. For the CDR3, the DNA is TGTGCCAGCAGCTTGACAGGGGGCGAGTCCTACGAGCAGTACTTC. Residues: CASSLTGGESYEQYF.

This rearrangement joins TRBV2 to TRBJ2-2, with a possible D match to TRBD1 (5 bases). The germline V and J ends were trimmed by 6 bases and 5 bases, with 16 bases remaining between them. CDR3 length: 15 amino acids. CDR1 is SNHLY and CDR2 is FYNNEI in the germline V gene. For the CDR3, the DNA is TGTGCCAGCAGCCCAACAGGCCAGGGTACCGGGGAGCTGTTTTTT. Amino acids: CASSPTGQGTGELFF.

The chain has TRBV2 and TRBJ1-6; TRBD1 aligns across 10 bases. Germline values: CDR1 SNHLY, CDR2 FYNNEI. V shed 6 bases, J shed 7 bases, and the junction held 6 bases outside the gene matches. The CDR3 runs to 15 residues. Here the CDR3 reads CASRRQGAKNSPLHF. The DNA of the CDR3 is TGTGCCAGCAGAAGACAGGGGGCTAAAAATTCACCCCTCCACTTT.

The genes are TRBV5-1 and TRBJ2-5, with 8 bases identical to TRBD1. The ends lost 3 bases at V and 4 bases at J; junction bases unmatched: 2. CDR3 length: 13 residues. CDR1 and CDR2 from the germline V gene are SGHRS and YFSETQ. Here the CDR3 DNA reads TGCGCCAGCAGCTCGACAGGGGCAGAGACCCAGTACTTC. This encodes CASSSTGAETQYF.

CDR3: CASSALLGTEANYGYTF. In DNA form, the CDR3 reads TGTGCCAGCAGTGCGTTACTAGGGACTGAAGCTAACTATGGCTACACCTTC. The V and J genes are TRBV6-1 and TRBJ1-2, with TRBD1 as a possible D gene (5 bases). Trimming cost V 4 bases and J 0 bases, with 18 bases left between them. The CDR3 sequence is 17 residues long. Germline loops: CDR1 MNHNS, CDR2 SASEGT.

This clone has just one count. J is TRBJ2-1 and V is TRBV5-1; 7 nucleotides match TRBD1. The CDR3 sequence is 16 residues long. Germline CDR1 is SGHRS and CDR2 is YFSETQ. The V and J ends lost 0 bases and 3 bases, in that order; junction bases with no gene match: 6. The CDR3 DNA sequence: TGCGCCAGCAGCTTGGGGGACAGTGGGGGCTACAATGAGCAGTTCTTC. Translating gives CASSLGDSGGYNEQFF. The whole variable domain, filled in from reference TRBV5-1 and TRBJ2-1, reads KAGVTQTPRYLIKTRGQQVTLSCSPISGHRSVSWYQQTPGQGLQFLFEYFSETQRNKGNFPGRFSGRQFSNSRSEMNVSTLELGDSALYLCASSLGDSGGYNEQFFGPGTRLTVL.

The V and J genes are TRBV18 and TRBJ1-6, with 7 bases identical to TRBD1. The germline V gene encodes CDR1 KGHSH and CDR2 LQKENI. Trimming took 3 bases from V and 7 from J; bases not matched to a gene: 3. CDR3 length: 14 amino acids. The CDR3 protein is CASSPGTENSPLHF. CDR3 coding DNA: TGTGCCAGCTCACCGGGGACAGAGAATTCACCCCTCCACTTT.

This sequence joins TRBV27 and TRBJ2-5; 7 nucleotides line up with TRBD1. Germline V CDR1 and CDR2: MNHEY, SMNVEV (reference sequence). The CDR3 runs to 15 residues. V lost 4 bases to trimming and J lost 3 bases; unmatched junction nucleotides: 8. CDR3 in DNA: TGTGCCAGCAGTTCCGGACAGGCGAAAAAAGAGACCCAGTACTTC. Translating gives CASSSGQAKKETQYF.

The J gene is TRBJ1-1, the V gene TRBV3-1 (or the pseudogene TRBV3-2), with D tentatively TRBD1 (6 bases). From germline, CDR1 is LGHDT and CDR2 YNNKEL (reference sequence). V was clipped by 0 bases and J by 1 base, with 9 bases between them. The CDR3 runs 15 residues. In DNA, the CDR3 is TGTGCCAGCAGCCAAGATGGGGGCAGGAACACTGAAGCTTTCTTT. This translates into CASSQDGGRNTEAFF.

This sequence joins TRBV9 and TRBJ1-5, with 7 bases aligning to TRBD1. The CDR3 has 15 amino acids. V lost 3 bases to trimming and J lost 0 bases; unmatched junction nucleotides: 3. Germline V lookup: CDR1 SGDLS, CDR2 YYNGEE. The CDR3 region is CASSAGQYSNQPQHF. CDR3 nucleotides: TGTGCCAGCAGCGCGGGACAGTATAGCAATCAGCCCCAGCATTTT.

The chain uses TRBV5-1 and TRBJ2-7, with 8 bases that match TRBD2. Per germline, CDR1 SGHRS and CDR2 YFSETQ. The V segment lost 8 bases and the J segment 5 bases; nucleotides outside the gene matches: 15. The CDR3 totals 15 residues. The CDR3 coding sequence is TGCGCCAGTGCAAATGCCGGGGGGGCCGGGAACGAGCAGTACTTC. Protein: CASANAGGAGNEQYF.

The rearrangement joins TRBV20-1 to TRBJ2-7; D may be TRBD1 (6 bases). Per germline, CDR1 DFQATT and CDR2 SNEGSKA (reference sequence). The length of the CDR3 is 16 residues. V gave up 3 bases and J gave up 0 bases, with 18 bases separating them. The CDR3 reads CSASGFRQGSSYEQYF. CDR3 coding DNA: TGCAGTGCTAGTGGGTTCCGCCAGGGGTCCTCCTACGAGCAGTACTTC.

The gene calls are TRBV2 and TRBJ1-5, with D unclear. V lost 8 bases and J 0 bases, leaving 5 bases between the germline ends. Looked up from germline, CDR1 is SNHLY and CDR2 is FYNNEI. The CDR3 contains 12 residues. CDR3 loop: CASRDSNQPQHF. The CDR3 DNA sequence: TGTGCCAGCCGGGATAGCAATCAGCCCCAGCATTTT.